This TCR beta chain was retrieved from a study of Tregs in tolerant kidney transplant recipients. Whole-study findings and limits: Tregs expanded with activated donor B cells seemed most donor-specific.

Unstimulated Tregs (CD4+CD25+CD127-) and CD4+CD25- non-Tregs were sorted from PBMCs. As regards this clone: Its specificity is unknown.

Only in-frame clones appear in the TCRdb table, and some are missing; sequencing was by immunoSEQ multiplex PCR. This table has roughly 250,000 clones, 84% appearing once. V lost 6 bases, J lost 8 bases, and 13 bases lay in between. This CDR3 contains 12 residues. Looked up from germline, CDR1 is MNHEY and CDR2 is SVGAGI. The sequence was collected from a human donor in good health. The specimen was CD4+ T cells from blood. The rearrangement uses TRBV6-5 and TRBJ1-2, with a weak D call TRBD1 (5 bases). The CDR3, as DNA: TGTGCCAGCAGCCACGTTCAGGGAGGCTACACCTTC. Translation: CASSHVQGGYTF.